These 9 T cell receptor beta chains were sequenced from one sample in a study of siplizumab effects on memory and regulatory T cells. Profiled with immunoSEQ multiplex PCR; TCRdb holds only in-frame clones, not every one. The repertoire has about 52,000 clones, under 98% of them found once; the top ten carry around 0.66%. Sequences were obtained from naive CD4+ T cells sorted from blood. Receptors originate from a human donor in good health.

The chain carries TRBV5-1 and TRBJ1-1, with D perhaps TRBD1 (6 bases). CDR3 length: 13 residues. From germline, CDR1 is SGHRS and CDR2 YFSETQ. V shed 3 bases and J shed 4 bases, with 10 bases lying between them. CDR3 residues: CASSSRGGTEAFF. The CDR3, as DNA: TGCGCCAGCAGCTCCAGGGGAGGCACTGAAGCTTTCTTT.

The chain combines TRBV2 with TRBJ1-1; D gene unclear. The germline V and J ends were trimmed by 2 bases and 7 bases, with 14 bases remaining between them. The CDR3 runs 14 residues. The germline V gene encodes CDR1 SNHLY and CDR2 FYNNEI. The CDR3 here is CASSENVFGDEAFF. For the CDR3, the DNA is TGTGCCAGCAGTGAAAACGTGTTCGGGGATGAAGCTTTCTTT.

This clone showed up just a few times. This CDR3 is CASSEPRIEGNYGYTF. CDR3 DNA: TGTGCCAGCAGCGAGCCTCGGATCGAGGGGAACTATGGCTACACCTTC. The chain recombines TRBV9 with TRBJ1-2, with D possibly being TRBD1 (5 bases). With 3 bases removed from V and 2 bases from J, the gap between germline ends came to 17 bases. Germline CDR1 reads SGDLS; CDR2 reads YYNGEE. The CDR3 totals 16 residues.

This sequence joins TRBV19 and TRBJ1-1; TRBD1 agrees at 7 bases. The CDR3 covers 15 residues. Unmatched junction bases numbered 5, after V lost 4 bases and J lost 0 bases. Per the germline V gene, CDR1 is LNHDA and CDR2 is SQIVND (reference sequence). The chain's CDR3 is CASSTRDRLNTEAFF. The CDR3 DNA is TGTGCCAGTAGTACTCGGGACAGACTGAACACTGAAGCTTTCTTT.

The chain joins TRBV5-1 to TRBJ2-3, with D unresolved. This CDR3 is 13 amino acids long. The germline V gene has CDR1 SGHRS and CDR2 YFSETQ. The V end was cut by 1 base, the J end by 5 bases, with 8 bases between. CDR3 residues: CASSLIWRDTQYF. The DNA of the CDR3 is TGCGCCAGCAGCTTGATTTGGAGAGATACGCAGTATTTT.

This clone was counted a few times. This sequence joins TRBV18 and TRBJ1-1; D ambiguous. V lost 2 bases and J 0 bases, leaving 10 bases between the germline ends. CDR1 is KGHSH and CDR2 is LQKENI in the germline V gene. This CDR3 spans 15 amino acids. This chain's CDR3 is CASSPGRLMNTEAFF. In DNA, the CDR3 is TGTGCCAGCTCACCAGGGAGGCTCATGAACACTGAAGCTTTCTTT.

This chain links TRBV30 with TRBJ2-3, with 7 bases identical to TRBD2. This CDR3 has 15 amino acids. The ends lost 0 bases at V and 0 bases at J; junction bases unmatched: 3. Looked up from germline, CDR1 is GTSNPN and CDR2 is SVGIG (reference sequence). DNA for the CDR3: TGTGCCTGGAGTGTGACTAGCCAGAGCACAGATACGCAGTATTTT. Protein product: CAWSVTSQSTDTQYF.

The chain recombines TRBV4-2 with TRBJ1-1; the D is unclear. V was clipped by 4 bases and J by 11 bases, with 17 bases between them. Germline CDR1 reads LGHNA; CDR2 reads YNFKEQ. This CDR3 region has 13 residues. In nucleotides, the CDR3 is TGTGCCAGCAGCCTGCCTGGGGAGAAGGACGCTTTCTTT. Amino acid sequence: CASSLPGEKDAFF.

The chain recombines TRBV5-6 with TRBJ2-7, with no clear D. Per germline, CDR1 SGHDT and CDR2 YYEEEE. V was clipped by 4 bases and J by 6 bases, with 14 bases between them. This CDR3 is built from 13 residues. The CDR3 DNA sequence: TGTGCCAGCAGCACCGGGCCGCGGATCGAGCAGTACTTC. Protein sequence: CASSTGPRIEQYF.